A single sample gave rise to the 11 T cell receptor beta chains below, sequenced in a study of graft-versus-host responses after intestinal transplantation. Method: immunoSEQ multiplex PCR; TCRdb's copy keeps in-frame clones and lacks some. The sample lists about 19,000 clones, approximately 86% occurring once. The source material was bone marrow, sampled around 120 days after transplant. The origin of the receptors is a human patient who received an intestinal transplant, so some T cells may come from the graft donor.

The chain joins TRBV28 to TRBJ2-5, with 7 bases matching TRBD1. The CDR3 extends over 14 amino acids. The J segment lost 11 bases and the V segment lost 4 bases, leaving 13 bases of the junction unmatched. Germline-derived CDR1 and CDR2 are MDHEN and SYDVKM. The CDR3 DNA reads TGTGCCAGCAGTTCCGAGACAGGGCTATGGCGGCAGTACTTC. It specifies CASSSETGLWRQYF.

V is TRBV2 and J is TRBJ1-5; 7 positions agree with TRBD1. Trimming at V came to 8 bases and at J to 5 bases, leaving 9 bases not matched to a gene. Germline CDR1 and CDR2: SNHLY and FYNNEI. This CDR3 region has 14 residues. CDR3 nucleotides: TGTGCCAGCGCATTACAGGGGACTTATCAGCCCCAGCATTTT. Its protein product is CASALQGTYQPQHF.

V is TRBV5-8 and J is TRBJ2-7; D unclear. The ends were cut back, 0 bases at V and 4 bases at J, with 8 bases in the middle. Per germline, CDR1 SGHTS and CDR2 YDEGEE. This CDR3 has 13 residues. CDR3 in amino acids: CASSLDQVYEQYF. The CDR3 DNA reads as TGTGCCAGCAGCTTGGATCAGGTATACGAGCAGTACTTC.

The J gene is TRBJ2-7, the V gene TRBV10-1, with D uncertain. The CDR3 sequence is 12 residues long. V was pared by 3 bases and J by 5 bases, with 8 bases between. Germline assignment: CDR1 WNHNN and CDR2 SYGVQD (reference sequence). In nucleotides, the CDR3 is TGCGCCAGCAGTGAAACCCTGCACGAGCAGTACTTC. Encoded protein: CASSETLHEQYF.

The chain employs TRBV19 and TRBJ1-5, with TRBD1 identical over 12 bases. This CDR3 is built from 15 residues. Trimming cost V 6 bases and J 6 bases; bases outside gene matches: 6. CDR1 is LNHDA, CDR2 SQIVND, per germline (reference sequence). CDR3 nucleotides: TGTGCCAGTAGCTCGGGACAGGGGGCTGGTCAGCCCCAGCATTTT. Translated, it gives CASSSGQGAGQPQHF.

The rearrangement uses TRBV30 and TRBJ1-6; no clear D gene. The germline V gene has CDR1 GTSNPN and CDR2 SVGIG (reference sequence). The CDR3 extends over 15 amino acids. Trimming removed 0 bases at V and 3 bases at J, with 9 bases between. In DNA, the CDR3 is TGTGCCTGGAGTGTGGCCGGCTTCTATAATTCACCCCTCCACTTT. Translating it yields CAWSVAGFYNSPLHF.

This sequence joins TRBV30 and TRBJ1-1; D is perhaps TRBD1 (5 bases). CDR1 GTSNPN and CDR2 SVGIG come from the germline V gene (reference sequence). V lost 1 base to trimming and J lost 2 bases, with 14 bases between them. The CDR3 runs 15 residues. In DNA, the CDR3 is TGTGCCTGGAGTGGCGGGGACCGGGGAAACACTGAAGCTTTCTTT. Translated: CAWSGGDRGNTEAFF.

This sequence joins TRBV7-9 and TRBJ2-4, with no clear D. CDR3 length: 17 residues. The germline gives CDR1 SEHNR, CDR2 FQNEAQ (reference sequence). V lost 5 bases and J lost 6, with 23 bases in between. CDR3 sequence: CASSPSWGHRDRNIQYF. The CDR3 coding sequence is TGTGCCAGCAGCCCATCATGGGGTCACCGAGATCGAAACATTCAGTACTTC.

The gene calls are TRBV11-2 and TRBJ1-3; no clear D gene. This CDR3 contains 11 residues. V dropped 1 base and J dropped 14 bases, with 9 bases sitting between them. Germline V gives CDR1 SGHAT, CDR2 FQNNGV. The CDR3 nucleotides read TGTGCCAGCAGCTTAGGAGAGTCCTTATATTTT. Protein product: CASSLGESLYF.

CDR3 sequence (DNA): TGTGCCAGCAGCCAGTCGGGACAGGTTAGCTCCTACGAGCAGTACTTC. Translated, it gives CASSQSGQVSSYEQYF. The chain links TRBV11-2 to TRBJ2-7; 8 bases match TRBD1. Germline CDR1 reads SGHAT; CDR2 reads FQNNGV. V lost 5 bases to trimming and J lost 0 bases; unmatched junction nucleotides: 9. The CDR3 length is 16 residues.

This chain joins TRBV13 and TRBJ2-1; D uncertain. CDR1 PRHDT and CDR2 FYEKMQ come from the germline V gene (reference sequence). The CDR3 is 15 amino acids. V was clipped by 1 base and J by 2 bases, with 9 bases between them. The CDR3 DNA reads TGTGCCAGCAGCTTAGCGGATAGCCCCTACAATGAGCAGTTCTTC. Protein sequence: CASSLADSPYNEQFF.